One and the same sample provided the 14 T cell receptor beta chains below, sequenced in a study of high-grade serous ovarian cancer treatment subgroups. The tumor samples were collected prior to definitive surgery or chemotherapy. TCRdb's copy holds only in-frame clones and misses some; the assay was immunoSEQ multiplex PCR. Counted here are just over 35,000 clones, about 80% occurring once; the ten biggest clones make up roughly 3.2%. The source material was tumor tissue. These receptors all stem from a human donor with high-grade serous ovarian cancer.

This chain connects TRBV20-1 to TRBJ1-1, with D unclear. This CDR3 region has 11 residues. Germline CDR1 reads DFQATT; CDR2 reads SNEGSKA (reference sequence). The V end lost 0 bases, the J end lost 10 bases, and 9 bases lay between the germline ends. CDR3 sequence: CSARDEGGAFF. CDR3 DNA: TGCAGTGCTAGAGACGAAGGAGGAGCTTTCTTT.

In its sample, this clone was seen a few times. The chain joins TRBV5-6 to TRBJ2-7; the D gene is possibly TRBD2 (6 bases). The germline CDR1 and CDR2 sequences are SGHDT and YYEEEE. V was shortened by 4 bases and J by 5 bases, with 13 bases between the two germline ends. This CDR3 has 13 residues. In nucleotides, the CDR3 is TGTGCCAGCAGCGGGGGGAACTTGAACGAGCAGTACTTC. The encoded protein is CASSGGNLNEQYF. Full variable domain (outside the CDR3, taken from reference TRBV5-6 and TRBJ2-7): DAGVTQSPTHLIKTRGQQVTLRCSPKSGHDTVSWYQQALGQGPQFIFQYYEEEERQRGNFPDRFSGHQFPNYSSELNVNALLLGDSALYLCASSGGNLNEQYFGPGTRLTVT.

The J gene is TRBJ2-3, the V gene TRBV5-6; 11 positions match TRBD2. There are 18 residues in the CDR3. Per germline, CDR1 SGHDT and CDR2 YYEEEE. Trimming took 1 base from V and 4 from J; bases not matched to a gene: 11. Here the CDR3 DNA reads TGTGCCAGCAGCTTGACCCTGGCTAGCGGGAGGTATTCAGATACGCAGTATTTT. Translating gives CASSLTLASGRYSDTQYF.

The V call is TRBV5-1, the J call TRBJ2-5; D not certain. V lost 0 bases and J 5 bases, leaving 11 bases between the germline ends. Germline-derived CDR1 and CDR2 are SGHRS and YFSETQ. The CDR3 length is 14 residues. CDR3 nucleotide sequence: TGCGCCAGCAGCTTGGGGACCCCCGCGGAGACCCAGTACTTC. Translation gives CASSLGTPAETQYF.

The J gene is TRBJ2-7, the V gene TRBV30, with a weak D call TRBD2 (5 bases). The CDR3 spans 15 residues. In germline, CDR1 is GTSNPN, CDR2 SVGIG (reference sequence). V shed 3 bases and J shed 1 base, with 16 bases lying between them. The CDR3 DNA is TGTGCCTGGAGCCGAGGACTGACACTATCCTACGAGCAGTACTTC. It is translated as CAWSRGLTLSYEQYF.

As to this clone: A read error may produce the germline difference seen at one junction end. This chain connects TRBV7-2 to TRBJ1-5; D gene unclear. CDR1 is SGHTA and CDR2 is FQGNSA in the germline V gene. The CDR3 is 15 amino acids. The CDR3 DNA reads TGTGCCAGCATCTTAGCTGTCGGGAGCAATCAGCCCCAGCATTTT. Translated: CASILAVGSNQPQHF.

The rearrangement links TRBV5-1 to TRBJ2-5, with 7 nucleotides matching TRBD1. The CDR3 extends over 17 amino acids. Germline assignment: CDR1 SGHRS and CDR2 YFSETQ. V gave up 0 bases and J gave up 3 bases; unmatched junction bases: 11. The CDR3 here is CASSLDRGWGTKETQYF. CDR3 in DNA: TGCGCCAGCAGCTTGGACAGGGGATGGGGGACCAAAGAGACCCAGTACTTC.

The chain uses TRBV6-5 and TRBJ1-4; 10 nucleotides match TRBD1. Germline V gene data show CDR1 as MNHEY and CDR2 as SVGAGI. The CDR3 sequence is 15 residues long. Trimming took 6 bases from V and 6 from J; bases not matched to a gene: 7. The CDR3 DNA reads TGTGCCAGCAGACGACAGGGGGCTTTCTATGAAAAACTGTTTTTT. It codes for CASRRQGAFYEKLFF.

The chain has TRBV6-6 and TRBJ1-3; D perhaps matches TRBD1 (5 bases). Germline V gene data show CDR1 as MNHNY and CDR2 as SVGAGI (reference sequence). V was pared by 2 bases and J by 0 bases, with 8 bases between. This CDR3 is built from 15 residues. The CDR3 nucleotides are TGTGCCAGCAGTTACCACAGGCCCTCTGGAAACACCATATATTTT. It is translated as CASSYHRPSGNTIYF.

This clone was recorded only once. The chain carries TRBV6-1 and TRBJ1-1; D may be TRBD1 (5 bases). The CDR3 loop spans 15 amino acids. V lost 2 bases and J lost 1, with 11 bases in between. Germline V gene data show CDR1 as MNHNS and CDR2 as SASEGT. The CDR3 nucleotides are TGTGCCAGCAGTGAATTGGGGGAAGGGAACACTGAAGCTTTCTTT. Amino acids: CASSELGEGNTEAFF.

The J gene is TRBJ1-4, the V gene TRBV9, with TRBD1 matching 7 bases. The CDR3 runs 15 residues. CDR1 and CDR2 (germline): SGDLS, YYNGEE. Unmatched junction bases numbered 9, after V lost 4 bases and J lost 6 bases. The DNA of the CDR3 is TGTGCCAGCAGCACAGACAGGGACGACGATGAAAAACTGTTTTTT. Encoded protein: CASSTDRDDDEKLFF.

V gene TRBV6-6 combines with J gene TRBJ2-3; the match to TRBD2 covers 8 bases. J gave up 4 bases and V 8 bases, and 11 bases lay outside the gene matches. CDR3 length: 15 amino acids. Germline V gene sequence: CDR1 MNHNY, CDR2 SVGAGI (reference sequence). Here the CDR3 reads CASGNPGLEADTQYF. In DNA form, the CDR3 reads TGTGCCAGCGGAAATCCGGGACTAGAAGCAGATACGCAGTATTTT.

The gene calls are TRBV28 and TRBJ2-1, with D unclear. Trimming stripped 3 bases from V and 9 bases from J, with 3 bases between. In germline, CDR1 is MDHEN, CDR2 SYDVKM. This CDR3 is 10 amino acids long. The CDR3 region has the DNA TGTGCCAGCAGTTTGGGTGAGCAGTTCTTC. Its translation is CASSLGEQFF. Supplemented by reference TRBV28 and TRBJ2-1, the full variable domain reads DVKVTQSSRYLVKRTGEKVFLECVQDMDHENMFWYRQDPGLGLRLIYFSYDVKMKEKGDIPEGYSVSREKKERFSLILESASTNQTSMYLCASSLGEQFFGPGTRLTVL.

The chain carries TRBV23-1 and TRBJ2-7; D not resolved. TRBV23-1 is labeled an ORF, and its function is uncertain. The CDR3 length is 15 residues. V gave up 3 bases and J gave up 3 bases, with 15 bases separating them. The CDR3 DNA reads as TGCGCCAGCAGTCATTTGTGGAACAGAAGCTACGAGCAGTACTTC. This gives the protein CASSHLWNRSYEQYF.